Reported below is one T cell receptor (beta chain). The V and J ends lost 9 bases and 1 base respectively, with 14 bases between them. The CDR3 is 14 amino acids. The germline CDR1 and CDR2 sequences are SNHLY and FYNNEI. This sample is drawn from a study of blood T cell repertoires in COVID-19. Sequencing used immunoSEQ multiplex PCR; TCRdb keeps in-frame clones, though not all of them. The sample records about 100,000 clones, approximately 85% being singletons. The clonotype comes from a human donor in a cohort sampled during active COVID-19. V and J are TRBV2 and TRBJ2-3, with unresolved D. Material: peripheral blood. As DNA, the CDR3 is TGTGCCAGTCATGCAGTTACGCGCACAGATACGCAGTATTTT. Translated: CASHAVTRTDTQYF. Full variable domain (outside the CDR3, taken from reference TRBV2 and TRBJ2-3): EPEVTQTPSHQVTQMGQEVILRCVPISNHLYFYWYRQILGQKVEFLVSFYNNEISEKSEIFDDQFSVERPDGSNFTLKIRSTKLEDSAMYFCASHAVTRTDTQYFGPGTRLTVL.